A selection of T cell receptor beta chains follows, all from one sample in a study of cytomegalovirus exposure and HLA in healthy donors. Data came from immunoSEQ multiplex PCR; TCRdb stores just in-frame clones and leaves some out. The sample shows a few hundred thousand clones, 60% to 80% of them seen only once. The sequencing sample was made of PBMCs. The receptors were sampled from a man younger than 35 in good health and CMV-seronegative. Both conserved end residues are part of each CDR3. A D gene is named only where the DNA matches it firmly. Some rows mark clone size as missing; the rest say once, few, many or name a class of expanded clone.

>-|few|TRBV6-4|TRBJ2-1
TGTGCCAGCAGGGAGGTAGCCAGCTCCTACAATGAGCAGTTCTTC
CASREVASSYNEQFF
>TRBD1|-|TRBV29-1|TRBJ1-5
TGCAGCGCCTGGACAGGGTCACCCAATCAGCCCCAGCATTTT
CSAWTGSPNQPQHF
>-|-|TRBV27|TRBJ2-1
TGTGCCAGCAGTTTATACGCGACAGACGCAAATGAGCAGTTCTTC
CASSLYATDANEQFF
>-|once|TRBV28|TRBJ1-2
TGTGCCAGCAGTTTATTTATCCCGGGGGGCTTAGGAGGCTACACCTTC
CASSLFIPGGLGGYTF
>-|-|TRBV7-2|TRBJ1-2
TGTGCCAGCAGCCCCTCCCGGGGGGATGGCTACACCTTC
CASSPSRGDGYTF
>-|once|TRBV11-2|TRBJ1-4
TGTGCCAGCAGCTTGGACTGGAATGAAAAACTGTTTTTT
CASSLDWNEKLFF
>TRBD1|once|TRBV27|TRBJ2-7
TGTGCCAGCGGCCAATTTCGATCCGACAGGGACGAGCAGTACTTC
CASGQFRSDRDEQYF
>TRBD2|-|TRBV30|TRBJ2-3
TGTGCCTGGAGTGTATCCCGGACTAGCGGAAGCCTCACAGATACGCAGTATTTT
CAWSVSRTSGSLTDTQYF
>TRBD1|-|TRBV6-6|TRBJ1-2
TGTGCCAGTTGGACAGGGCTAAACTATGGCTACACCTTC
CASWTGLNYGYTF
>-|-|TRBV5-4|TRBJ2-7
TGTGCCAGCAGCTCGAATCGAGCTCGGGAGCAGTACTTC
CASSSNRAREQYF
>-|-|TRBV15|TRBJ2-2
TGTGCCACCATGCGAAGCGGGGAGCTGTTTTTT
CATMRSGELFF
>-|-|TRBV6-5|TRBJ1-1
TGTGCCAGCACGGTTGATCAGACTGTGAACACTGAAGCTTTCTTT
CASTVDQTVNTEAFF
>TRBD2|-|TRBV7-2|TRBJ2-1
TGTGCCAGCAGCACTAGCGGAGTTATTTACAATGAGCAGTTCTTC
CASSTSGVIYNEQFF
>TRBD1|-|TRBV14|TRBJ2-6
TGTGCCAGCAGCCAAGTTGGACAGGGTGAGGCCTCGTTGGCCAACGTCCTGACTTTC
CASSQVGQGEASLANVLTF
>TRBD2|many|TRBV5-1|TRBJ2-7
TGCGCCAGCAGCTTGGGAATGCGGGGGGGCTCCTACGAGCAGTACTTC
CASSLGMRGGSYEQYF
>-|-|TRBV13|TRBJ1-4
TGTGCCAGCAGCTCCCCGGGGGACGGTGAAAAACTGTTTTTT
CASSSPGDGEKLFF
>-|-|TRBV2|TRBJ2-2
TGTGCCGGGGGGGCAGGGATGGCGGACACCGGGGAGCTGTTTTTT
CAGGAGMADTGELFF
>-|-|TRBV30|TRBJ1-1
TGTGCCTGGAGTGCCTTTCAGGGCGTAAGGACTGAAGCTTTCTTT
CAWSAFQGVRTEAFF
>TRBD1|-|TRBV29-1|TRBJ2-3
TGCAGCGTTCCGGAGGGACAGGGTCGAGTTACGCAGTATTTT
CSVPEGQGRVTQYF
>-|-|TRBV6-5|TRBJ2-7
TGTGCCAGCAGTTACGGTCTAGACTACGAGCAGTACTTC
CASSYGLDYEQYF
>-|-|TRBV9|TRBJ2-3
TGTGCCAGCAGCTTAGCGGTCCGGGCAGATACGCAGTATTTT
CASSLAVRADTQYF
>-|once|TRBV12-2|TRBJ1-2
TGTGCAAGTCGCTTAGGTTGGGGGGGTGCCCCTGGTTCTGACTATGGCTACACCTTC
CASRLGWGGAPGSDYGYTF
>-|-|TRBV7-2|TRBJ1-2
TGTGCCAGCAGCTTCACCCAGTATGGCTACACCTTC
CASSFTQYGYTF
>TRBD2|-|TRBV11-3|TRBJ2-1
TGTGCCAGCAGCTTAGCGGGGGGGCCGTATGAGCAGTTCTTC
CASSLAGGPYEQFF
>-|-|TRBV28|TRBJ2-7
TGTGCCAGCAGTTTATATATCCGGGTCGAGCAGTACTTC
CASSLYIRVEQYF
>-|-|TRBV20-1|TRBJ2-5
TGCAGTGCTAGCGGGAGTTACTTC
CSASGSYF
>TRBD1|-|TRBV4-3|TRBJ2-7
TGCGCCAGCAGCCAAGGCACCGGGACAGACACCTACGAGCAGTACTTC
CASSQGTGTDTYEQYF
>-|-|TRBV10-2|TRBJ2-7
TGCGCCAGCAGGCAGGCGGGGCCAGGCTACGAGCAGTACTTC
CASRQAGPGYEQYF